This T cell receptor (beta chain) stems from a study of T-cell reconstitution after alpha-beta-depleted transplantation in children. The CDR3 sequence is 16 residues long. V was cut by 3 bases and J by 3 bases, with 17 bases left in between. CDR1 is SGHTA and CDR2 is FQGNSA in the germline V gene. A note on this clonotype: Its target is unknown.

Unique molecular identifiers featured in how the TCRbeta library was prepared. TCRdb re-analysed the PCR reads in MiXCR, keeping a single row per CDR3 protein. The table has over 200,000 distinct CDR3 sequences, approximately 15% seen once; the top ten hold 40% to 50%. General study points: Expanded graft clones, several hundred of them, were reportedly the source of alpha-beta T cells about two months after transplant.

The rearrangement uses TRBV7-2 and TRBJ2-5; D is undetermined. This clonotype originated in a male patient aged 2 to 9 who had a stem cell transplant for acute lymphoblastic leukemia, so the T cells may come from the graft donor. The sequences come from PBMCs, mostly from graft donor cells, collected 360 days after TCRalphabeta/CD19-depleted stem cell transplant. DNA for the CDR3: TGTGCCAGCAGCTTTTCTCTTAGCTTGGGGAAAGAGACCCAGTACTTC. It encodes CASSFSLSLGKETQYF.